This TCR beta chain is drawn from a study of blood T cells in healthy people across ages. This clonotype occurred a few times. Germline V gene lookup returns CDR1 SGHRS and CDR2 YFSETQ. The CDR3 sequence is 13 residues long. V shed 3 bases and J shed 2 bases, with 8 bases lying between them. Combining a sample-barcoded 5' primer with a J-beta primer mix, a second PCR ran for about 7 to 11 cycles. Each CDR3 protein is one row after TCRdb ran MiXCR on the 5' RACE reads. The table records around 700,000 distinct CDR3 sequences, about 25% of them present only once. This sample was shared with a second study, whose subject was T cells of mothers and their children.

The chain uses TRBV5-1 and TRBJ1-2; TRBD1 is a possible D gene (5 bases). Sequences were obtained from blood. The TCR comes from a boy aged 5-17 years in good health. The CDR3 DNA reads as TGCGCCAGCAGCTACGACAGCAACTATGGCTACACCTTC. Translated, it gives CASSYDSNYGYTF.